One sample yielded the 14 T cell receptor beta chains listed below, sequenced in a study of blood T cells in healthy people across ages. Then a second PCR, running roughly 7 to 11 cycles, was carried out with a sample-barcoded 5' primer and a J-beta primer mix. TCRdb called the 5' RACE reads again in MiXCR, with one record for every CDR3 protein. The profile shows hundreds of thousands of distinct CDR3 sequences, 58% of them singletons. The sequencing input was blood. These receptors originate from a man aged 55 to 70 in good health.

This clonotype has more than one count but fewer than ten. V gene TRBV12-3 or TRBV12-4 combines with J gene TRBJ2-7, with TRBD2 matching over 8 bases. Trimming at V came to 3 bases and at J to 11 bases, leaving 15 bases not matched to a gene. This CDR3 spans 15 amino acids. DNA of the CDR3: TGTGCCAGCAGTTTGCGGGCTAGCGGGTCCACTAGAGAGTACTTC. This gives the protein CASSLRASGSTREYF.

Concerning this clonotype: Its ends do not fully match the called genes, so a read error is possible. V usage is TRBV4-1 and J usage is TRBJ1-5; 10 bases align to TRBD1. The CDR3 consists of 20 residues. The germline gives CDR1 MGHRA, CDR2 YSYEKL. The CDR3 sequence is CASSRGPPGTGVNSNRPQHF. DNA of the CDR3: TGCGCCAGCAGCCGGGGACCTCCCGGGACAGGGGTTAATAGCAATCGGCCCCAGCATTTT.

This clonotype occurred once. V usage is TRBV6-2 or TRBV6-3 and J usage is TRBJ2-5; TRBD1 is a possible D gene (5 bases). The CDR3 loop spans 15 amino acids. CDR1 MNHEY and CDR2 SVGEGT come from the germline V gene. With 6 bases removed from V and 5 bases from J, the gap between germline ends came to 19 bases. This chain's CDR3 is CASSLRPGKGETQYF. DNA for the CDR3: TGTGCCAGCAGCCTAAGGCCAGGGAAAGGGGAGACCCAGTACTTC.

The chain uses TRBV27 and TRBJ2-2; D remains unclear. The CDR3 is 11 amino acids. The germline V and J ends were trimmed by 5 bases and 5 bases, with 3 bases remaining between them. Germline V gene sequence: CDR1 MNHEY, CDR2 SMNVEV (reference sequence). CDR3 DNA sequence: TGTGCCAGCAGTATAACCGGGGAGCTGTTTTTT. The encoded protein is CASSITGELFF.

J is TRBJ2-3 and V is TRBV4-1; no definite D call. From germline, CDR1 is MGHRA and CDR2 YSYEKL. The CDR3 has 14 residues. Trimming pared 1 base from V and 4 bases from J, leaving 9 bases between. The CDR3 DNA reads TGCGCCAGCAGCCAAGCAAGTGAGGCAGATACGCAGTATTTT. Translation: CASSQASEADTQYF.

J is TRBJ2-1 and V is TRBV29-1, with 7 bases lining up with TRBD2. The CDR3 loop spans 15 amino acids. Germline loops: CDR1 SQVTM, CDR2 ANQGSEA. J was trimmed by 2 bases and V by 0 bases; bases with no gene match: 4. CDR3 loop: CSVEDGGGAYNEQFF. The CDR3 nucleotides are TGCAGCGTTGAAGACGGTGGGGGGGCCTACAATGAGCAGTTCTTC.

This rearrangement joins TRBV7-9 to TRBJ1-5; maybe TRBD1 (5 bases). Trimming stripped 1 base from V and 5 bases from J, with 9 bases between. The CDR3 totals 14 residues. CDR1 and CDR2 from the germline V gene are SEHNR and FQNEAQ (reference sequence). Written as DNA, the CDR3 is TGTGCCAGCAGCTTAGAGGGGCTTCATCAGCCCCAGCATTTT. Translation gives CASSLEGLHQPQHF. The entire variable domain, with the rest obtained from reference TRBV7-9 and TRBJ1-5, is as follows: DTGVSQNPRHKITKRGQNVTFRCDPISEHNRLYWYRQTLGQGPEFLTYFQNEAQLEKSRLLSDRFSAERPKGSFSTLEIQRTEQGDSAMYLCASSLEGLHQPQHFGDGTRLSIL.

This clonotype was seen more than once but under ten times. The rearrangement links TRBV28 to TRBJ2-1; TRBD2 might be the D (7 bases). The germline CDR1 and CDR2 sequences are MDHEN and SYDVKM. V dropped 8 bases and J dropped 4 bases, with 15 bases sitting between them. The CDR3 contains 14 residues. The CDR3 reads CASRGGGPYNEQFF. The CDR3 DNA reads TGTGCCAGCCGCGGGGGCGGCCCTTACAATGAGCAGTTCTTC.

The rearrangement joins TRBV5-1 to TRBJ1-2, with D possibly TRBD1 on 5 matching bases. The CDR3 is 15 residues long. Trimming shortened V by 7 bases and J by 6 bases, and 22 bases separated the two germline ends. Germline V gene data show CDR1 as SGHRS and CDR2 as YFSETQ. The CDR3 loop reads CASRPGGDCLNGYTF. The CDR3 region has the DNA TGCGCCAGCCGTCCGGGCGGGGACTGTCTTAATGGCTACACCTTC.

The V call is TRBV6-2 or TRBV6-3, the J call TRBJ2-7; 7 nucleotides align to TRBD2. The end of the DNA is better explained by TRBJ2-4, so the J call may be wrong. Per the germline V gene, CDR1 is MNHEY and CDR2 is SVGEGT. This CDR3 has 14 residues. The CDR3 is CASSTGLADGIQYF. CDR3 sequence (DNA): TGTGCCAGCAGCACGGGGCTAGCGGACGGCATTCAGTACTTC.

This chain uses TRBV29-1 with TRBJ1-2; D unclear. This CDR3 has 15 residues. Per the germline V gene, CDR1 is SQVTM and CDR2 is ANQGSEA. V gave up 1 base and J gave up 8 bases, with 20 bases separating them. The CDR3 spells CSVEARPGTVEGYTF. For the CDR3, the DNA is TGCAGCGTTGAAGCTCGGCCAGGTACAGTAGAGGGCTACACCTTC.

A remark on this clonotype: One end of the junction is discordant with germline, which a read error may explain. This rearrangement joins TRBV5-1 to TRBJ2-6, with D possibly matching TRBD1 (5 bases). Germline V CDR1 and CDR2: SGHRS, YFSETQ. The CDR3 is made up of 16 amino acids. The CDR3 sequence is CASSWPQGSRANVLTF. As DNA, the CDR3 is TGCGCCAGCAGCTGGCCCCAGGGCTCTAGGGCCAACGTCCTGACTTTC.

This clonotype was seen a handful of times. The chain combines TRBV7-2 with TRBJ2-7; no firm D call. The germline V gene encodes CDR1 SGHTA and CDR2 FQGNSA. V was cut by 1 base and J by 2 bases, with 9 bases left in between. The CDR3 loop spans 14 amino acids. The CDR3 loop is CASSLGLTAYEQYF. Here the CDR3 DNA reads TGTGCCAGCAGCTTAGGGCTTACAGCCTACGAGCAGTACTTC.

The rearrangement links TRBV3-1 to TRBJ1-5, with D uncertain. Germline lookup yields CDR1 LGHDT and CDR2 YNNKEL (reference sequence). This CDR3 comprises 14 residues. Trimming stripped 0 bases from V and 0 bases from J, with 3 bases between. This CDR3 is CASSQDFSNQPQHF. The CDR3 DNA is TGTGCCAGCAGCCAAGATTTTAGCAATCAGCCCCAGCATTTT. The full variable domain, in which reference TRBV3-1 and TRBJ1-5 provide the parts outside the CDR3, is DTAVSQTPKYLVTQMGNDKSIKCEQNLGHDTMYWYKQDSKKFLKIMFSYNNKELIINETVPNRFSPKSPDKAHLNLHINSLELGDSAVYFCASSQDFSNQPQHFGDGTRLSIL.